Below are 28 T cell receptor beta chains sequenced from a single sample in a study of blood T cell repertoires in COVID-19. Sequenced by immunoSEQ multiplex PCR; TCRdb stores in-frame clones only, minus some. The sample has just over 300,000 clones; 85% to 90% are singletons. The sample taken for sequencing was PBMCs or T cells enriched from blood (not recorded which). Receptors were obtained from a man aged 25-40 years who had recovered from COVID-19.

The chain couples TRBV6-6 to TRBJ1-5; TRBD1 matches at 8 bases. J lost 5 bases, V lost 4 bases, and 7 bases had no gene match. The CDR3 sequence is 15 residues long. Germline CDR1 reads MNHNY; CDR2 reads SVGAGI (reference sequence). CDR3 coding DNA: TGTGCCAGCAGTTTCATGGACAGGGTAGATCAGCCCCAGCATTTT. It translates to CASSFMDRVDQPQHF.

The genes are TRBV30 and TRBJ1-2; D is unclear. There are 13 residues in the CDR3. V gave up 4 bases and J gave up 3 bases, with 12 bases separating them. Germline V gene sequence: CDR1 GTSNPN, CDR2 SVGIG (reference sequence). CDR3 nucleotides: TGTGCCTGGACGGCCCCGGGGTACTATGGCTACACCTTC. Amino acid sequence: CAWTAPGYYGYTF.

This clone was picked up one time. This rearrangement joins TRBV6-5 to TRBJ2-2; 7 nucleotides match TRBD1. Trimming removed 5 bases from V and 2 bases from J; junction bases left unmatched: 2. Per the germline V gene, CDR1 is MNHEY and CDR2 is SVGAGI. The CDR3 extends over 14 amino acids. This CDR3 is CASSRTGNTGELFF. CDR3 sequence (DNA): TGTGCCAGCAGTAGGACAGGCAACACCGGGGAGCTGTTTTTT.

This sequence joins TRBV30 and TRBJ1-2, with 8 bases fitting TRBD1. The CDR3 is 14 amino acids. Germline V gene sequence: CDR1 GTSNPN, CDR2 SVGIG (reference sequence). J gave up 4 bases and V 7 bases, and 11 bases lay outside the gene matches. The CDR3 region has the DNA TGTGCCTTTGTTAGCAGGGGGCTTGTCTATGGCTACACCTTC. It encodes CAFVSRGLVYGYTF.

This clone was seen a handful of times. The V gene is TRBV5-1, the J gene TRBJ1-1, with TRBD1 matching 9 bases. The CDR3 extends over 14 amino acids. CDR1 SGHRS and CDR2 YFSETQ come from the germline V gene. V shed 3 bases, J shed 1 base, and the junction held 1 base outside the gene matches. For the CDR3, the DNA is TGCGCCAGCAGCTGGGGACAGGGGAACACTGAAGCTTTCTTT. Translated, it gives CASSWGQGNTEAFF.

The gene calls are TRBV5-4 and TRBJ2-3; D might be TRBD2 (6 bases). V lost 3 bases to trimming and J lost 6 bases, with 20 bases between them. Looked up from germline, CDR1 is SGHNT and CDR2 is YYREEE (reference sequence). CDR3 size: 16 residues. The CDR3 loop reads CASSSLVGGRSDTQYF. The CDR3 nucleotides are TGTGCCAGCAGCTCGTTGGTGGGGGGACGTTCGGATACGCAGTATTTT.

This chain links TRBV28 with TRBJ2-4; tentatively, D is TRBD2 (6 bases). The CDR3 is made up of 13 amino acids. Germline CDR1 MDHEN, CDR2 SYDVKM. The germline V and J ends were trimmed by 7 bases and 6 bases, with 13 bases remaining between them. CDR3 amino acids: CASNRGGVNIQYF. The CDR3, as DNA: TGTGCCAGCAACCGCGGAGGGGTAAACATTCAGTACTTC.

This clone has just one count. The gene calls are TRBV28 and TRBJ1-2, with D possibly TRBD1 on 6 matching bases. In germline, CDR1 is MDHEN, CDR2 SYDVKM. V was trimmed by 2 bases and J by 0 bases, leaving 10 bases between them. CDR3 length: 15 amino acids. In DNA, the CDR3 is TGTGCCAGCAGTTTAAACGGACAGTCTAACTATGGCTACACCTTC. Amino acid sequence: CASSLNGQSNYGYTF.

CDR3 sequence: CASSLESGPLYGYTF. CDR3 coding DNA: TGCGCCAGCAGCTTGGAGTCAGGTCCCCTCTATGGCTACACCTTC. The chain employs TRBV5-1 and TRBJ1-2; D gene unclear. Trimming left V 0 bases short and J 4 bases short, with 13 bases between. This CDR3 region has 15 residues. Per germline, CDR1 SGHRS and CDR2 YFSETQ.

The CDR3 region has the DNA TGTGCCAGTAGTTTGACAGCGGGCTCCTACAATGAGCAGTTCTTC. It translates to CASSLTAGSYNEQFF. The rearrangement joins TRBV19 to TRBJ2-1; D is perhaps TRBD2 (6 bases). V shed 5 bases and J shed 0 bases, with 11 bases lying between them. This CDR3 is built from 15 residues. CDR1 and CDR2 (germline): LNHDA, SQIVND (reference sequence).

The chain employs TRBV4-1 and TRBJ2-3, with a weak D call TRBD2 (6 bases). The CDR3 covers 16 residues. CDR1 MGHRA and CDR2 YSYEKL come from the germline V gene. Trimming took off 4 bases at V and 2 bases at J, with 16 bases between the two ends. This CDR3 reads CASSPRASASTDTQYF. CDR3 nucleotides: TGCGCCAGCAGCCCCCGGGCTAGCGCGTCCACAGATACGCAGTATTTT.

The chain uses TRBV11-1 and TRBJ2-7; tentatively, D is TRBD1 (6 bases). The germline V and J ends were trimmed by 5 bases and 3 bases, with 14 bases remaining between them. The CDR3 extends over 14 amino acids. The V gene's germline CDR1 is SGHAT and CDR2 FQDESV (reference sequence). CDR3 region: CASSPRGKYYEQYF. The CDR3 bases are TGTGCCAGCAGCCCCAGGGGCAAATACTACGAGCAGTACTTC.

V and J are TRBV4-1 and TRBJ1-4; possibly TRBD1 for D (6 bases). Germline assignment: CDR1 MGHRA and CDR2 YSYEKL. V dropped 4 bases and J dropped 8 bases, with 17 bases sitting between them. CDR3 size: 15 residues. The CDR3 reads CASSPLQGVVEKLFF. CDR3 coding DNA: TGCGCCAGCAGCCCTTTACAGGGAGTCGTGGAAAAACTGTTTTTT.

The chain has TRBV27 and TRBJ2-7; weak D call: TRBD2 (5 bases). This CDR3 region has 14 residues. Germline values: CDR1 MNHEY, CDR2 SMNVEV (reference sequence). Between the trimmed V and J ends, which lost 3 bases and 2 bases, there was a span of 11 bases. Written as DNA, the CDR3 is TGTGCCAGCAGTTTTCGGGGTATGGCCTACGAGCAGTACTTC. It is translated as CASSFRGMAYEQYF.

The genes are TRBV27 and TRBJ1-5; no clear D gene. Trimming took 4 bases from V and 2 from J, leaving 9 bases between them. This CDR3 region has 14 residues. Per germline, CDR1 MNHEY and CDR2 SMNVEV (reference sequence). This CDR3 reads CASSWGARNQPQHF. The CDR3 DNA reads TGTGCCAGCAGTTGGGGAGCTCGCAATCAGCCCCAGCATTTT.

There are a few counts of this clone. Other DNA sequences of this sample code for an identical CDR3. The chain uses TRBV10-3 and TRBJ2-1, with 7 bases that match TRBD1. The ends lost 4 bases at V and 5 bases at J; junction bases unmatched: 8. This CDR3 has 15 residues. Germline lookup yields CDR1 ENHRY and CDR2 SYGVKD. The DNA of the CDR3 is TGTGCCATCAGTGCTACCGGGACAGACAACAATGAGCAGTTCTTC. Amino acids: CAISATGTDNNEQFF.

The chain is built from TRBV9 and TRBJ2-5; TRBD2 agrees at 9 bases. After removal of 4 bases from V and 5 bases from J, the junction contained 18 bases not matched to a gene. The CDR3 sequence is 18 residues long. The V gene's germline CDR1 is SGDLS and CDR2 YYNGEE. The CDR3 sequence: CASSRSMIAGDLWETQYF. In nucleotides, the CDR3 is TGTGCCAGCAGCCGGTCCATGATAGCGGGAGATTTGTGGGAGACCCAGTACTTC.

CDR3 DNA sequence: TGTGCCAGCAGTTCCCCCCGCGGCCCCGACAGATCGGGGACCCAGTACTTC. Amino acid sequence: CASSSPRGPDRSGTQYF. The chain employs TRBV28 and TRBJ2-5; possible D gene TRBD1, 5 bases. In germline, CDR1 is MDHEN, CDR2 SYDVKM. The CDR3 spans 17 residues. V was pared by 4 bases and J by 7 bases, with 25 bases between.

The V and J genes are TRBV7-9 and TRBJ1-1, with TRBD1 matching over 8 bases. Per the germline V gene, CDR1 is SEHNR and CDR2 is FQNEAQ (reference sequence). The trim removed 4 bases at V and 7 bases at J, leaving 14 bases unmatched. The CDR3 runs 16 residues. For the CDR3, the DNA is TGTGCCAGCAGCTCATGGATGCTAGGACAGGGCTTTGAAGCTTTCTTT. Protein product: CASSSWMLGQGFEAFF.

Regarding this clone: This specimen includes other DNA sequences encoding the same CDR3. The chain recombines TRBV9 with TRBJ2-1; 8 nucleotides match TRBD2. The CDR3 has 15 amino acids. CDR1 and CDR2 (germline): SGDLS, YYNGEE. The V segment lost 3 bases and the J segment 4 bases; nucleotides outside the gene matches: 6. CDR3 sequence reads: CASSGRLAGYNEQFF. In DNA, the CDR3 is TGTGCCAGCAGCGGGAGGCTAGCGGGTTACAATGAGCAGTTCTTC.

The rearrangement links TRBV18 to TRBJ2-7, with D possibly being TRBD1 (6 bases). Between the trimmed V and J ends, which lost 8 bases and 0 bases, there was a span of 14 bases. Per the germline V gene, CDR1 is KGHSH and CDR2 is LQKENI. This CDR3 contains 14 residues. The CDR3 sequence: CASTRQETSYEQYF. The CDR3, as DNA: TGTGCCAGCACCCGACAGGAGACCTCCTACGAGCAGTACTTC.

This chain joins TRBV13 and TRBJ2-7; 13 nucleotides align to TRBD2. Germline CDR1 is PRHDT and CDR2 is FYEKMQ (reference sequence). This CDR3 has 19 amino acids. V gave up 5 bases and J gave up 0 bases; unmatched junction bases: 13. The CDR3 DNA sequence: TGTGCCAGCAGCCGGGGGACTAGCGGGGACCATTCAACCTCCTACGAGCAGTACTTC. It codes for CASSRGTSGDHSTSYEQYF.

For the CDR3, the DNA is TGTGCCAGCAGCCCCCGAGCGGGTGTGACTGAAGCTTTCTTT. This encodes CASSPRAGVTEAFF. The chain links TRBV3-1 (or the pseudogene TRBV3-2) to TRBJ1-1, with D unclear. Germline V lookup: CDR1 LGHDT, CDR2 YNNKEL (reference sequence). The CDR3 consists of 14 residues. V was trimmed by 4 bases and J by 5 bases, leaving 14 bases between them.

The chain links TRBV19 to TRBJ1-2; TRBD1 matches at 12 bases. This CDR3 spans 16 amino acids. V was clipped by 3 bases and J by 5 bases; unmatched bases: 7. Germline CDR1 is LNHDA and CDR2 is SQIVND (reference sequence). The CDR3 is CASSIGTGGARYGYTF. The CDR3 DNA sequence: TGTGCCAGTAGTATCGGGACAGGGGGCGCCAGGTATGGCTACACCTTC.

This sequence joins TRBV7-9 and TRBJ1-1, with TRBD1 matching 7 bases. CDR1 is SEHNR and CDR2 is FQNEAQ in the germline V gene (reference sequence). The V segment lost 4 bases and the J segment 4 bases; nucleotides outside the gene matches: 9. This CDR3 contains 15 residues. Here the CDR3 DNA reads TGTGCCAGCAGCTCCCAAGGGGGCGCGGGCACTGAAGCTTTCTTT. It codes for CASSSQGGAGTEAFF.

The rearrangement uses TRBV7-9 and TRBJ1-1; TRBD1 agrees at 7 bases. CDR3 size: 13 residues. Germline CDR1 and CDR2: SEHNR and FQNEAQ (reference sequence). V gave up 4 bases and J gave up 7 bases; unmatched junction bases: 6. The CDR3, as DNA: TGTGCCAGCAGCTCTGACAGGGACGATGAAGCTTTCTTT. Amino acids: CASSSDRDDEAFF.

J is TRBJ2-5 and V is TRBV10-1; 7 positions match TRBD1. The CDR3 is 14 residues long. The trim removed 4 bases at V and 3 bases at J, leaving 5 bases unmatched. CDR1 and CDR2 from the germline V gene are WNHNN and SYGVQD (reference sequence). In nucleotides, the CDR3 is TGCGCCAGCAGTGCGGGACAGCGTAAAGAGACCCAGTACTTC. It yields the protein CASSAGQRKETQYF.

This rearrangement joins TRBV29-1 to TRBJ2-5; maybe TRBD2 (5 bases). Germline CDR1 and CDR2: SQVTM and ANQGSEA. This CDR3 region has 11 residues. V was pared by 3 bases and J by 7 bases, with 9 bases between. The CDR3 coding sequence is TGCAGCGTTGATAGCGTCGGGACCCAGTACTTC. Translated: CSVDSVGTQYF. Supplemented by reference TRBV29-1 and TRBJ2-5, the full variable domain reads SAVISQKPSRDICQRGTSLTIQCQVDSQVTMMFWYRQQPGQSLTLIATANQGSEATYESGFVIDKFPISRPNLTFSTLTVSNMSPEDSSIYLCSVDSVGTQYFGPGTRLLVL.